Listed here are 18 T cell receptor beta chains from one sample, sequenced in a study of blood T cell repertoires in COVID-19. The repertoire was sequenced with immunoSEQ multiplex PCR; TCRdb's copy has only in-frame clones and lacks some. The table has about 76,000 clones, 83% seen once; the top ten hold 35% to 50%. The sequencing sample was made of peripheral blood. These receptors were obtained from a man of 80 years or more with acute or convalescent COVID-19.

This clone was seen only once. Here the CDR3 omits its conserved ending phenylalanine or tryptophan, so a read error is the likely source. The DNA is left out, because the CDR3 cannot be placed on it with certainty; the CDR3 is given as TCRdb lists it. The rearrangement uses TRBV6-2 or TRBV6-3 and TRBJ1-2; the table's D call TRBD1 went unverified against the DNA. Per germline, CDR1 MNHEY and CDR2 SVGEGT. The CDR3 length equals 13 residues, ends included. CDR3: CASSYSDRGQEFS.

This chain links TRBV2 with TRBJ1-5, with 9 positions matching TRBD1. The CDR3 covers 15 residues. Germline values: CDR1 SNHLY, CDR2 FYNNEI. V gave up 4 bases and J gave up 7 bases; unmatched junction bases: 8. As DNA, the CDR3 is TGTGCCAGCAGTGGTGACAGGGGGGGCGGGCAGCCCCAGCATTTT. This codes for CASSGDRGGGQPQHF. Full variable domain (remainder filled in from reference TRBV2 and TRBJ1-5): EPEVTQTPSHQVTQMGQEVILRCVPISNHLYFYWYRQILGQKVEFLVSFYNNEISEKSEIFDDQFSVERPDGSNFTLKIRSTKLEDSAMYFCASSGDRGGGQPQHFGDGTRLSIL.

This chain connects TRBV12-3 or TRBV12-4 to TRBJ1-1; D remains ambiguous. CDR3 length equals 13 residues. Trimming took off 5 bases at V and 1 base at J, with 8 bases between the two ends. The CDR3: CASSLVQNTEAFF. The CDR3 bases are TGTGCCAGCAGTCTAGTCCAGAACACTGAAGCTTTCTTT.

The CDR3 nucleotides are TGTGCCACCAGCAGACCGGACGGGACTCTATCAAACAATGAGCAGTTCTTC. Translating it yields CATSRPDGTLSNNEQFF. V usage is TRBV15 and J usage is TRBJ2-1, with D possibly TRBD2 on 6 matching bases. CDR3 length: 17 amino acids. Germline-derived CDR1 and CDR2 are LNHNV and YYDKDF (reference sequence). V was shortened by 2 bases and J by 5 bases, with 19 bases between the two germline ends.

The chain has TRBV6-2 or TRBV6-3 and TRBJ2-7; tentative D call: TRBD2 (5 bases). Deletions cut 5 bases from V and 6 bases from J, with 17 bases between. The germline gives CDR1 MNHEY, CDR2 SVGEGT. The CDR3 consists of 14 residues. CDR3 nucleotides: TGTGCCAGCAGTCCGATGACTACCAGATCCGAGCAGTACTTC. Encoded protein: CASSPMTTRSEQYF.

This chain connects TRBV12-3 or TRBV12-4 to TRBJ1-5, with D maybe TRBD1 (6 bases). Trimming took 5 bases from V and 6 from J, leaving 8 bases between them. This CDR3 spans 12 amino acids. DNA for the CDR3: TGTGCCAGCAGTCAACAGGGTCAGCCCCAGCATTTT. This encodes CASSQQGQPQHF.

This sequence joins TRBV3-1 (or the pseudogene TRBV3-2) and TRBJ2-7; a weak D match, TRBD2 (5 bases). Trimming cost V 0 bases and J 9 bases, with 15 bases left between them. Germline CDR1 reads LGHDT; CDR2 reads YNNKEL (reference sequence). The CDR3 consists of 14 residues. CDR3 region: CASSQDHNRGGQYF. Here the CDR3 DNA reads TGTGCCAGCAGCCAAGACCATAACCGTGGAGGGCAGTACTTC.

The V and J genes are TRBV18 and TRBJ2-2, with unresolved D. The CDR3 has 14 residues. Germline V gene sequence: CDR1 KGHSH, CDR2 LQKENI. Trimming removed 0 bases at V and 6 bases at J, with 8 bases between. DNA for the CDR3: TGTGCCAGCTCACCACCGGCCTTCGCCGGGGAGCTGTTTTTT. Its translation: CASSPPAFAGELFF.

The chain is built from TRBV7-2 and TRBJ2-1, with 10 bases matching TRBD2. Trimming removed 4 bases from V and 5 bases from J; junction bases left unmatched: 2. The germline CDR1 and CDR2 sequences are SGHTA and FQGNSA. CDR3 size: 14 residues. The CDR3: CASSSGLANNEQFF. The CDR3 DNA is TGTGCCAGCAGCTCGGGACTAGCGAACAATGAGCAGTTCTTC.

The chain uses TRBV7-2 and TRBJ1-1, with 7 bases lining up with TRBD1. CDR1 is SGHTA and CDR2 is FQGNSA in the germline V gene. V shed 0 bases and J 0 bases; nucleotides not matched to a gene: 4. The CDR3 has 16 amino acids. CDR3 protein: CASSLASGTVNTEAFF. As DNA, the CDR3 is TGTGCCAGCAGCTTAGCGTCCGGGACAGTGAACACTGAAGCTTTCTTT. The full variable domain, in which reference TRBV7-2 and TRBJ1-1 provide the parts outside the CDR3, is GAGVSQSPSNKVTEKGKDVELRCDPISGHTALYWYRQSLGQGLEFLIYFQGNSAPDKSGLPSDRFSAERTGGSVSTLTIQRTQQEDSAVYLCASSLASGTVNTEAFFGQGTRLTVV.

The chain uses TRBV5-4 and TRBJ1-4; 7 bases are a match to TRBD1. The trim removed 0 bases at V and 5 bases at J, leaving 10 bases unmatched. Germline CDR1 reads SGHNT; CDR2 reads YYREEE (reference sequence). The CDR3 is 17 residues long. In DNA, the CDR3 is TGTGCCAGCAGCTTGGACGGGGTGGACAGGATAAATGAAAAACTGTTTTTT. The encoded protein is CASSLDGVDRINEKLFF.

This clone came up a few times. The gene calls are TRBV7-3 and TRBJ2-3; D gene uncertain. The V end lost 4 bases, the J end lost 8 bases, and 13 bases lay between the germline ends. The CDR3 contains 13 residues. Germline V gene data show CDR1 as SGHTA and CDR2 as FQGTGA. The CDR3, as DNA: TGTGCCAGCAGCTCCCGAAGAGTCGGTACGCAGTATTTT. Its protein is CASSSRRVGTQYF.

This chain links TRBV15 with TRBJ2-7; tentatively, D is TRBD2 (5 bases). This CDR3 has 14 amino acids. Trimming took 0 bases from V and 2 from J, leaving 8 bases between them. Germline CDR1 and CDR2: LNHNV and YYDKDF (reference sequence). This CDR3 reads CATSREEVAYEQYF. The CDR3 nucleotides read TGTGCCACCAGCAGAGAGGAGGTAGCCTACGAGCAGTACTTC.

This clone showed up just a few times. This chain connects TRBV7-2 to TRBJ2-7; TRBD1 matches 11 bases. The CDR3 extends over 15 amino acids. V shed 5 bases, J shed 5 bases, and the junction held 8 bases outside the gene matches. The germline CDR1 and CDR2 sequences are SGHTA and FQGNSA. For the CDR3, the DNA is TGTGCCAGCAGCCCTTCCCGGACAGGGGGCGACGAGCAGTACTTC. Its translation is CASSPSRTGGDEQYF.

DNA of the CDR3: TGTGCCAGCAGTCGCGGACAGATCTATGGCTACACCTTC. Protein: CASSRGQIYGYTF. The V call is TRBV12-3 or TRBV12-4, the J call TRBJ1-2; TRBD1 might be the D (6 bases). V was pared by 5 bases and J by 4 bases, with 11 bases between. The length of the CDR3 is 13 residues.

The rearrangement uses TRBV19 and TRBJ2-1; tentatively, D is TRBD1 (6 bases). The CDR3 is 15 residues long. V was trimmed by 1 base and J by 10 bases, leaving 17 bases between them. Looked up from germline, CDR1 is LNHDA and CDR2 is SQIVND (reference sequence). The CDR3 DNA follows: TGTGCCAGTAGTATAGTAAGACGGACAGCGAAGGAGCAGTTCTTC. Its translation: CASSIVRRTAKEQFF. Filled out from reference TRBV19 and TRBJ2-1, the complete variable domain reads DGGITQSPKYLFRKEGQNVTLSCEQNLNHDAMYWYRQDPGQGLRLIYYSQIVNDFQKGDIAEGYSVSREKKESFPLTVTSAQKNPTAFYLCASSIVRRTAKEQFFGPGTRLTVL.

In DNA form, the CDR3 reads TGTGCCAGCAGCGTAGACCCCCCCGGGACATACTACGAGCAGTACTTC. Translating gives CASSVDPPGTYYEQYF. The chain recombines TRBV9 with TRBJ2-7; the D gene is possibly TRBD1 (6 bases). This CDR3 is built from 16 residues. Germline CDR1 SGDLS, CDR2 YYNGEE. Trimming took 0 bases from V and 3 from J, leaving 16 bases between them.

CDR3 protein: CASSQISGSLSEKLFF. CDR3 DNA: TGCGCCAGCAGCCAGATCTCAGGGTCATTAAGTGAAAAACTGTTTTTT. The chain joins TRBV4-1 to TRBJ1-4; weak D call: TRBD1 (5 bases). The V gene's germline CDR1 is MGHRA and CDR2 YSYEKL. The CDR3 runs to 16 residues. Trimming left V 3 bases short and J 7 bases short, with 18 bases between.